The 14 T cell receptor beta chains listed next were all sequenced from one sample in a study of blood T cell repertoires in COVID-19. The repertoire was sequenced with immunoSEQ multiplex PCR; TCRdb's copy has only in-frame clones and lacks some. The sample lists 110,000 or so clones, 81% occurring once. Sequenced sample: peripheral blood. The receptors were sampled from a man aged 50-60 years with acute or convalescent COVID-19.

This clone was observed once. The genes are TRBV5-1 and TRBJ2-3; D may be TRBD1 (6 bases). This CDR3 is built from 15 residues. V lost 0 bases, J lost 5 bases, and 13 bases lay in between. The germline gives CDR1 SGHRS, CDR2 YFSETQ. Here the CDR3 DNA reads TGCGCCAGCAGCTTGGACAGGGCCCCGCGAGATACGCAGTATTTT. This codes for CASSLDRAPRDTQYF.

This clone was observed once. The chain uses TRBV2 and TRBJ1-2; 7 positions match TRBD1. The germline gives CDR1 SNHLY, CDR2 FYNNEI. V lost 9 bases to trimming and J lost 9 bases; unmatched junction nucleotides: 7. The CDR3 is 11 residues long. CDR3 in amino acids: CARGTEERYTF. The DNA for the CDR3 is TGTGCCAGGGGGACAGAGGAACGCTACACCTTC.

This sequence joins TRBV10-3 and TRBJ1-2, with 9 bases matching TRBD1. Germline V gene sequence: CDR1 ENHRY, CDR2 SYGVKD. The trim removed 2 bases at V and 1 base at J, leaving 5 bases unmatched. CDR3 length: 16 residues. The CDR3 sequence: CAISEPRTGDNYGYTF. CDR3 nucleotides: TGTGCCATCAGTGAGCCACGGACAGGGGATAACTATGGCTACACCTTC.

The chain carries TRBV24-1 and TRBJ2-6; 9 nucleotides align to TRBD1. The germline CDR1 and CDR2 sequences are KGHDR and SFDVKD. The CDR3 is 19 residues long. V shed 4 bases and J 0 bases; nucleotides not matched to a gene: 9. The CDR3 nucleotides read TGTGCCACCAGTGACCCGACCGGGACAGGGACCTCTGGGGCCAACGTCCTGACTTTC. Amino acid sequence: CATSDPTGTGTSGANVLTF.

A few counts support this clone. This chain joins TRBV11-2 and TRBJ1-2; perhaps TRBD1 as D (6 bases). Germline V gene lookup returns CDR1 SGHAT and CDR2 FQNNGV. V lost 4 bases and J lost 4, with 10 bases in between. The CDR3 is made up of 13 amino acids. The CDR3 DNA follows: TGTGCCAGCAGCTCGACAGGCTCCTATGGCTACACCTTC. Translated, it gives CASSSTGSYGYTF.

V is TRBV3-1 (or the pseudogene TRBV3-2) and J is TRBJ1-1, with unresolved D. The CDR3 has 13 residues. Germline CDR1 is LGHDT and CDR2 is YNNKEL (reference sequence). Trimming left V 0 bases short and J 6 bases short, with 8 bases between. CDR3 amino acids: CASSQERRSEAFF. The CDR3 nucleotides read TGTGCCAGCAGCCAAGAACGGCGGTCTGAAGCTTTCTTT.

CDR3 loop: CAIAGKATDTQYF. The DNA for the CDR3 is TGTGCCATCGCCGGGAAAGCAACAGATACGCAGTATTTT. V gene TRBV10-3 combines with J gene TRBJ2-3; possible D gene TRBD2, 5 bases. The CDR3 sequence is 13 residues long. V was clipped by 8 bases and J by 3 bases, with 12 bases between them. Germline CDR1 ENHRY, CDR2 SYGVKD.

The V call is TRBV4-2, the J call TRBJ2-2, with a possible D match to TRBD1 (6 bases). Trimming stripped 0 bases from V and 0 bases from J, with 17 bases between. This CDR3 has 19 amino acids. Looked up from germline, CDR1 is LGHNA and CDR2 is YNFKEQ. CDR3 nucleotides: TGTGCCAGCAGCCAAGATCTAGCAGGGGCGACCGCGAACACCGGGGAGCTGTTTTTT. It encodes CASSQDLAGATANTGELFF.

The chain couples TRBV10-2 to TRBJ1-1, with 8 bases that match TRBD1. Germline trimming cut 6 bases from V and 1 base from J; bases unmatched to any gene: 10. Germline values: CDR1 WSHSY, CDR2 SAAADI. The CDR3 extends over 16 amino acids. The CDR3 coding sequence is TGCGCCAGCAGGACAGGGGTCGCCCCACAGAACACTGAAGCTTTCTTT. Translated: CASRTGVAPQNTEAFF.

Here the CDR3 DNA reads TGCAGCGTAATGACAGGAGCCTTAGCCAAAAACATTCAGTACTTC. It specifies CSVMTGALAKNIQYF. This chain uses TRBV29-1 with TRBJ2-4, with D possibly TRBD1 on 6 matching bases. The V gene lost 6 bases and the J gene lost 0 bases, with 15 bases spanning the gap. The CDR3 length is 15 residues. Germline values: CDR1 SQVTM, CDR2 ANQGSEA.

The V gene is TRBV30, the J gene TRBJ2-1; no clear D gene. CDR1 is GTSNPN and CDR2 is SVGIG in the germline V gene (reference sequence). There are 12 residues in the CDR3. The V and J ends lost 3 bases and 5 bases respectively, with 8 bases between them. The CDR3 reads CAWRNSNNEQFF. In DNA form, the CDR3 reads TGTGCCTGGAGAAACTCGAACAATGAGCAGTTCTTC.

This clone was observed once. The chain recombines TRBV6-6 with TRBJ1-4; TRBD1 might be the D (6 bases). Germline V gene lookup returns CDR1 MNHNY and CDR2 SVGAGI (reference sequence). The CDR3 totals 14 residues. The ends were cut back, 6 bases at V and 7 bases at J, with 15 bases in the middle. In DNA form, the CDR3 reads TGTGCCAGCAGCCATAGAGGGGGTGGTGAAAAACTGTTTTTT. This translates into CASSHRGGGEKLFF.

The genes are TRBV19 and TRBJ1-5; 9 nucleotides agree with TRBD1. This CDR3 has 17 amino acids. Germline CDR1 reads LNHDA; CDR2 reads SQIVND (reference sequence). V lost 8 bases and J lost 6; bases outside the gene matches: 17. CDR3: CASGFPILDRGGQPQHF. DNA of the CDR3: TGTGCCAGTGGCTTTCCCATCCTGGACAGGGGAGGTCAGCCCCAGCATTTT.

The J gene is TRBJ1-3, the V gene TRBV4-2; TRBD1 matches at 9 bases. The J segment lost 7 bases and the V segment lost 0 bases, leaving 7 bases of the junction unmatched. Germline CDR1 and CDR2: LGHNA and YNFKEQ. This CDR3 comprises 16 residues. The CDR3: CASSQELGQGRNTIYF. DNA of the CDR3: TGTGCCAGCAGCCAAGAGCTGGGACAGGGTAGGAACACCATATATTTT.